This T cell receptor (beta chain) was documented in a study of T cell clusters in autoimmune cytopenias. Study summary: Per sample, median TRB depth was 51,575 reads, yielding a median roughly 2,000 distinct clonotypes. The study's findings and limits: TRB repertoire shifts in secondary cytopenia and chronic lymphocytic leukemia mostly reflected lymphoma, not autoimmunity.

TRB rearrangements were amplified by touch-down multiplex PCR with mixed TRB-A/B primers. Reanalyzing the multiplex PCR reads, TCRdb keeps one entry per CDR3 protein, without DNA. Its clone listing holds under 9,000 distinct CDR3 sequences. TRB amplification used approximately 250 ng of peripheral blood genomic DNA. Comments on this clonotype: The target antigen is unknown.

The CDR3 has 16 residues. Germline V gene sequence: CDR1 MNHEY, CDR2 SVGAGI. The source of this sequence is a human donor with an autoimmune cytopenia or autoimmune hepatitis (not recorded which). The sequenced sample was peripheral blood. V is TRBV6-5 and J is TRBJ1-5; TCRdb's D gene call, TRBD1, goes unchecked for lack of DNA. The CDR3 spells CASSYSKSAPNQPQHF.